These 30 T cell receptor beta chains originate from one sample sequenced in a study of blood T cells in healthy people across ages. Primed by a sample-barcoded 5' primer and a J-beta primer mix, a second PCR proceeded for about 6 to 12 cycles. MiXCR, run by TCRdb on the 5' RACE reads, gives a single entry per CDR3 protein. The data show about 830,000 distinct CDR3 sequences, 55% to 70% seen once. Sequenced material: blood. Receptors originate from a man aged 25 to 40 in good health.

The rearrangement uses TRBV24-1 and TRBJ2-2, with 8 bases that match TRBD2. The V gene end was trimmed by 3 bases and the J gene end by 5 bases; junction bases not matched to a gene: 7. Germline V CDR1 and CDR2: KGHDR, SFDVKD. This CDR3 is 16 amino acids long. In DNA form, the CDR3 reads TGTGCCACCAGTGATACCGGGACTAGGAAAACCGGGGAGCTGTTTTTT. It is translated as CATSDTGTRKTGELFF.

About this clonotype itself: Germline is not matched at one junction end, which may reflect a read error. The rearrangement links TRBV29-1 to TRBJ2-2; 8 bases are a match to TRBD1. The CDR3 is made up of 13 amino acids. Per the germline V gene, CDR1 is SQVTM and CDR2 is ANQGSEA. The CDR3 loop is CSARDRFPGELFF. The CDR3, as DNA: TGCAGTGCCCGGGACAGGTTCCCCGGGGAGTTGTTTTTT.

The rearrangement joins TRBV2 to TRBJ2-1; no firm D call. The germline V and J ends were trimmed by 8 bases and 5 bases, with 13 bases remaining between them. The CDR3 contains 13 residues. Looked up from germline, CDR1 is SNHLY and CDR2 is FYNNEI. In DNA, the CDR3 is TGTGCCAGCGGGTTGTCTCGGGACAATGAGCAGTTCTTC. Amino acid sequence: CASGLSRDNEQFF.

This clonotype was detected a few times. The J gene is TRBJ2-5, the V gene TRBV20-1; 11 positions match TRBD2. There are 15 residues in the CDR3. V shed 6 bases and J 5 bases; nucleotides not matched to a gene: 11. CDR1 is DFQATT, CDR2 SNEGSKA, per germline (reference sequence). The CDR3 coding sequence is TGCAGTGCCGCCGGGACTAGCGGAGAGGAGGAGACCCAGTACTTC. This codes for CSAAGTSGEEETQYF.

The sample holds a few counts of this clonotype. This sequence joins TRBV20-1 and TRBJ2-3; unclear D gene. The length of the CDR3 is 13 residues. Trimming took 6 bases from V and 2 from J, leaving 12 bases between them. Germline values: CDR1 DFQATT, CDR2 SNEGSKA (reference sequence). In nucleotides, the CDR3 is TGCAGTGCCGTCATAGCCTCCACAGATACGCAGTATTTT. It yields the protein CSAVIASTDTQYF.

This chain links TRBV2 with TRBJ2-3; a possible D gene is TRBD1 (6 bases). The V gene lost 5 bases and the J gene lost 2 bases, with 17 bases spanning the gap. Germline V lookup: CDR1 SNHLY, CDR2 FYNNEI. The CDR3 sequence is 16 residues long. The CDR3 is CASSPLGAANTDTQYF. CDR3 DNA sequence: TGTGCCAGCAGTCCCTTGGGGGCGGCGAACACAGATACGCAGTATTTT.

The rearrangement links TRBV12-3 or TRBV12-4 to TRBJ2-7, with 16 bases aligning to TRBD2. The CDR3 spans 16 residues. Trimming removed 4 bases from V and 5 bases from J; junction bases left unmatched: 5. DNA of the CDR3: TGTGCCAGCAGTTCGGCCGGGACTAGCGGGAGGGACGAGCAGTACTTC. Translated, it gives CASSSAGTSGRDEQYF.

The V gene is TRBV10-3, the J gene TRBJ2-5; tentatively, D is TRBD2 (5 bases). This CDR3 comprises 12 residues. Trimming stripped 11 bases from V and 5 bases from J, with 15 bases between. CDR1 is ENHRY, CDR2 SYGVKD, per germline. The CDR3 DNA reads TGTGCCTCAGCCGGGGATCTCGAGACCCAGTACTTC. Translation: CASAGDLETQYF.

This clonotype showed up just a few times. The V and J genes are TRBV12-3 or TRBV12-4 and TRBJ1-1, with D possibly being TRBD1 (5 bases). V was trimmed by 6 bases and J by 10 bases, leaving 15 bases between them. The CDR3 sequence is 12 residues long. CDR3 in DNA: TGTGCCAGCAGCATAGACAGACGGGGAGCTTTCTTT. Its protein is CASSIDRRGAFF.

The rearrangement uses TRBV11-3 and TRBJ2-3; D remains ambiguous. From germline, CDR1 is SGHNT and CDR2 YENEEA. Trimming removed 3 bases from V and 3 bases from J, with 13 bases in between. CDR3 length: 15 amino acids. CDR3 in DNA: TGTGCCAGCAGCTTGGAAGGATCCTCGACAGATACGCAGTATTTT. It is translated as CASSLEGSSTDTQYF.

The chain couples TRBV25-1 to TRBJ1-2, with D unclear. The V end was cut by 6 bases, the J end by 5 bases, with 7 bases between. This CDR3 is built from 11 residues. The V gene's germline CDR1 is MGHDK and CDR2 SYGVNS. In DNA, the CDR3 is TGTGCCAGCAGGGAAGGTTATGGCTACACCTTC. Translation gives CASREGYGYTF.

The rearrangement joins TRBV20-1 to TRBJ2-1; D unclear. V was shortened by 5 bases and J by 7 bases, with 12 bases between the two germline ends. The CDR3 consists of 12 residues. Germline CDR1 is DFQATT and CDR2 is SNEGSKA (reference sequence). CDR3 region: CSAWTGYNEQFF. The DNA for the CDR3 is TGCAGTGCTTGGACGGGCTATAATGAGCAGTTCTTC.

This clonotype was recorded a few times. One end of the junction does not line up with germline, which may come from a read error. The chain carries TRBV7-7 and TRBJ2-7, with a tentative D call TRBD1 (6 bases). Per germline, CDR1 SSHAT and CDR2 FNYEAQ (reference sequence). The CDR3 is 14 residues long. The CDR3 spells CASSQIDRPYEQYF. CDR3 DNA sequence: TGTGCTAGCAGCCAAATCGACAGGCCCTACGAGCAGTACTTC. The full variable domain, its missing parts supplied by reference TRBV7-7 and TRBJ2-7, is GAGVSQSPRYKVTKRGQDVTLRCDPISSHATLYWYQQALGQGPEFLTYFNYEAQPDKSGLPSDRFSAERPEGSISTLTIQRTEQRDSAMYRCASSQIDRPYEQYFGPGTRLTVT.

The genes are TRBV20-1 and TRBJ2-1, with D perhaps TRBD1 or TRBD2 (5 bases each). From germline, CDR1 is DFQATT and CDR2 SNEGSKA (reference sequence). The CDR3 covers 13 residues. The CDR3 loop reads CGPGTDASNEQFF. The DNA for the CDR3 is TGCGGCCCCGGGACGGACGCGTCCAATGAGCAGTTCTTC.

This chain joins TRBV6-5 and TRBJ2-6; D unclear. The V gene lost 4 bases and the J gene lost 0 bases, with 10 bases spanning the gap. This CDR3 has 16 amino acids. Germline values: CDR1 MNHEY, CDR2 SVGAGI. The CDR3 DNA sequence: TGTGCCAGCAGTTTTGGGCAAATCTCTGGGGCCAACGTCCTGACTTTC. The encoded protein is CASSFGQISGANVLTF.

The rearrangement links TRBV4-3 to TRBJ2-5; D may be TRBD1 (5 bases). Matching the DNA end better, TRBJ2-7 makes the J call doubtful. This CDR3 comprises 14 residues. Germline V gene sequence: CDR1 LGHNA, CDR2 YSLEER. This CDR3 reads CASSQVGGHYEQYF. The DNA of the CDR3 is TGCGCCAGCAGCCAAGTTGGCGGACACTACGAGCAGTACTTC.

This chain connects TRBV11-2 to TRBJ2-1, with D possibly matching TRBD2 (5 bases). V gave up 5 bases and J gave up 2 bases, with 13 bases separating them. Germline CDR1 reads SGHAT; CDR2 reads FQNNGV. The CDR3 has 15 residues. The CDR3 bases are TGTGCCAGCAGCCCGGCTAGCCAAGCCTACAATGAGCAGTTCTTC. Its translation: CASSPASQAYNEQFF. The full variable domain, rest sourced from reference TRBV11-2 and TRBJ2-1, is EAGVAQSPRYKIIEKRQSVAFWCNPISGHATLYWYQQILGQGPKLLIQFQNNGVVDDSQLPKDRFSAERLKGVDSTLKIQPAKLEDSAVYLCASSPASQAYNEQFFGPGTRLTVL.

The CDR3 nucleotides read TGTGCCAGCAGTGACAGCTTAACGGAGGACCCCGGTGGCTACACCTTC. Residues: CASSDSLTEDPGGYTF. The chain carries TRBV6-4 and TRBJ1-2; the D is unclear. V lost 2 bases, J lost 7 bases, and 20 bases lay in between. The CDR3 loop spans 16 amino acids. Germline CDR1 is MRHNA and CDR2 is SNTAGT.

The V gene is TRBV20-1, the J gene TRBJ2-7; possible D gene TRBD1, 6 bases. Per germline, CDR1 DFQATT and CDR2 SNEGSKA (reference sequence). This CDR3 comprises 14 residues. The germline V and J ends were trimmed by 1 base and 0 bases, with 10 bases remaining between them. Here the CDR3 reads CSARGTDNSYEQYF. CDR3 nucleotide sequence: TGCAGTGCTAGAGGGACAGACAACTCCTACGAGCAGTACTTC.

By sample fraction, this clonotype is medium-sized. The chain employs TRBV27 and TRBJ1-4; TRBD1 might be the D (6 bases). Trimming left V 0 bases short and J 6 bases short, with 17 bases between. Germline V gene lookup returns CDR1 MNHEY and CDR2 SMNVEV (reference sequence). The CDR3 has 17 amino acids. CDR3 sequence: CASSLSLDRMSDEKLFF. As DNA, the CDR3 is TGTGCCAGCAGTTTATCACTAGACAGGATGAGTGATGAAAAACTGTTTTTT.

The CDR3 sequence is CSASWSYAVEQFF. The CDR3, as DNA: TGCAGTGCCTCATGGAGCTATGCGGTGGAGCAGTTCTTC. The chain carries TRBV20-1 and TRBJ2-1; D is ambiguous. V dropped 6 bases and J dropped 10 bases, with 19 bases sitting between them. The CDR3 is 13 amino acids. Germline V lookup: CDR1 DFQATT, CDR2 SNEGSKA (reference sequence).

As for this clonotype: An end of the junction does not agree with germline; a read error may underlie this. The chain uses TRBV2 and TRBJ2-3; D might be TRBD1 or TRBD2, each matching 5 bases. The germline V gene has CDR1 SNHLY and CDR2 FYNNEI. The CDR3 length is 13 residues. The CDR3 DNA follows: TGTGCCATCAAGGGACGGCCCACAGAGACGCAGTATTTT. Translated, it gives CAIKGRPTETQYF.

This rearrangement joins TRBV7-2 to TRBJ2-7; 9 bases fit TRBD2. The length of the CDR3 is 14 residues. CDR1 and CDR2 from the germline V gene are SGHTA and FQGNSA. V trimming: 2 bases; J trimming: 5 bases; junction bases outside the gene matches: 4. The CDR3 region has the DNA TGTGCCAGCAGCTTACTAGCGGGGCTTCACGAGCAGTACTTC. Encoded protein: CASSLLAGLHEQYF.

The chain links TRBV7-2 to TRBJ2-5; the D is unclear. The CDR3 has 14 residues. The V and J ends lost 1 base and 4 bases respectively, with 10 bases between them. CDR1 is SGHTA and CDR2 is FQGNSA in the germline V gene. CDR3 protein: CASSLVWARETQYF. CDR3 DNA: TGTGCCAGCAGCTTAGTCTGGGCAAGAGAGACCCAGTACTTC.

This clonotype was recorded a few times. The chain uses TRBV20-1 and TRBJ2-5; D may be TRBD2 (5 bases). The closer fit of TRBJ2-7 to the DNA end suggests the J call may be wrong. Germline V gene sequence: CDR1 DFQATT, CDR2 SNEGSKA (reference sequence). The CDR3 totals 17 residues. The CDR3 nucleotides are TGCAGTGCTAGAGATGACATAGGAAGGACTGAAGCCTACGAGCAGTACTTC. Its protein product is CSARDDIGRTEAYEQYF.

The CDR3: CASSLEGTVGTQYF. The CDR3 DNA sequence: TGTGCCAGCAGCTTAGAAGGGACGGTCGGGACCCAGTACTTC. This rearrangement joins TRBV11-2 to TRBJ2-7; either TRBD1 or TRBD2 may fit D (5 bases each). The last part of the DNA fits TRBJ2-5 better; the J call may be wrong. CDR1 and CDR2 (germline): SGHAT, FQNNGV. This CDR3 has 14 residues.

The chain carries TRBV20-1 and TRBJ2-5; 8 positions agree with TRBD1. J was trimmed by 2 bases and V by 5 bases; bases with no gene match: 7. CDR3 length equals 14 residues. CDR1 is DFQATT and CDR2 is SNEGSKA in the germline V gene (reference sequence). The CDR3 here is CSADRQGKQETQYF. As DNA, the CDR3 is TGCAGTGCTGACCGACAGGGGAAGCAAGAGACCCAGTACTTC.

A few counts support this clonotype. The rearrangement uses TRBV5-1 and TRBJ2-1; 10 nucleotides line up with TRBD1. The CDR3 spans 15 residues. Germline V gene sequence: CDR1 SGHRS, CDR2 YFSETQ. Trimming at V came to 3 bases and at J to 9 bases, leaving 9 bases not matched to a gene. CDR3 protein: CASSSTSTGGGEQFF. CDR3 sequence (DNA): TGCGCCAGCAGCTCGACCTCGACAGGGGGCGGTGAGCAGTTCTTC.

The rearrangement joins TRBV20-1 to TRBJ1-1; D unresolved. The CDR3 length is 15 residues. Trimming took 1 base from V and 0 from J, leaving 12 bases between them. The germline CDR1 and CDR2 sequences are DFQATT and SNEGSKA (reference sequence). This CDR3 is CSARVTGRLNTEAFF. In DNA form, the CDR3 reads TGCAGTGCTAGAGTAACGGGGAGATTGAACACTGAAGCTTTCTTT.

The DNA of the CDR3 is TGCAGTGCTAGGGCTAGCGGAAGACGGAACAATGAGCAGTTCTTC. This encodes CSARASGRRNNEQFF. The chain joins TRBV20-1 to TRBJ2-1; 7 nucleotides line up with TRBD2. The J segment lost 5 bases and the V segment lost 3 bases, leaving 10 bases of the junction unmatched. This CDR3 is 15 amino acids long. Germline assignment: CDR1 DFQATT and CDR2 SNEGSKA (reference sequence).